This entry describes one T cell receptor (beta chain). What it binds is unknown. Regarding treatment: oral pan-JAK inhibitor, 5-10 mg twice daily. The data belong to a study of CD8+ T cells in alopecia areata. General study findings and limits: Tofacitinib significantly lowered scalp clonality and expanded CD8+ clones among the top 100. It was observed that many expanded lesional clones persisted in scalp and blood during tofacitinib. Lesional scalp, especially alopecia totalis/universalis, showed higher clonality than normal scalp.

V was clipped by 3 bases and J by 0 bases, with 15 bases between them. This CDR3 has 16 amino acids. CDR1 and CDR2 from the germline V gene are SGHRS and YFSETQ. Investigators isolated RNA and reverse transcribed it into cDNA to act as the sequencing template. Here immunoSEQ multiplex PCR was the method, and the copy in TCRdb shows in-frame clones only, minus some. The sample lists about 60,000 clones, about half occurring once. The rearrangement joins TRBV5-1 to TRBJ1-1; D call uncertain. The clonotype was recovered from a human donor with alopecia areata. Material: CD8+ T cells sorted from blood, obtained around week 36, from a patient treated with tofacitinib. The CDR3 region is CASSWPAEGVNTEAFF. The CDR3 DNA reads TGCGCCAGCAGCTGGCCTGCTGAGGGCGTGAACACTGAAGCTTTCTTT.